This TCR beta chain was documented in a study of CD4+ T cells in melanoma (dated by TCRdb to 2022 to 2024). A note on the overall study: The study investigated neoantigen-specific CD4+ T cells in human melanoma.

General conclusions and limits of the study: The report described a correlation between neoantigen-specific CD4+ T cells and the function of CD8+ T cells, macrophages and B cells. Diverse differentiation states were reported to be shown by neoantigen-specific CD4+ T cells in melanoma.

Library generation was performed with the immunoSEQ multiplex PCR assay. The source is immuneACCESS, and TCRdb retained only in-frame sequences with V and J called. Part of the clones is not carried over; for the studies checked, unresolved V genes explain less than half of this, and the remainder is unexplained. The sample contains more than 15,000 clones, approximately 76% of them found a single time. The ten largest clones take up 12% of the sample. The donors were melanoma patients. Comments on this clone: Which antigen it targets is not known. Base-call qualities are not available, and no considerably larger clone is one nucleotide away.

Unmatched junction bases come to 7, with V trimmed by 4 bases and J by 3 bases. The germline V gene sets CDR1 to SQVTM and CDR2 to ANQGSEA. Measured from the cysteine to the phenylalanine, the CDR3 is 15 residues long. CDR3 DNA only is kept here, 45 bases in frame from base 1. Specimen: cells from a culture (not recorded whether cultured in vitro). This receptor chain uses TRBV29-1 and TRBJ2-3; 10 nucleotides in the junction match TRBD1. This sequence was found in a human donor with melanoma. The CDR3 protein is CSVARQGAPTDTQYF. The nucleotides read TGCAGCGTTGCCCGACAGGGGGCCCCAACAGATACGCAGTATTTT.